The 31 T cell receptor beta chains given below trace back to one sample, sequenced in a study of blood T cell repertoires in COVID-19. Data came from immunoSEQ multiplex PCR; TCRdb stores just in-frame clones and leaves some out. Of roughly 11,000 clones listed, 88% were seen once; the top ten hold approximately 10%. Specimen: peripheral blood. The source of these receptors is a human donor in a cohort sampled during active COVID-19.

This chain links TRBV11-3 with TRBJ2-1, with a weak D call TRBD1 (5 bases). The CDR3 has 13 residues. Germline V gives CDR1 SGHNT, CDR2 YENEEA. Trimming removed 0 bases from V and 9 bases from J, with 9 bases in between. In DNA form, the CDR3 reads TGTGCCAGCAGCTTAGAAGGGGCTAGTGAGCAGTTCTTC. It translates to CASSLEGASEQFF.

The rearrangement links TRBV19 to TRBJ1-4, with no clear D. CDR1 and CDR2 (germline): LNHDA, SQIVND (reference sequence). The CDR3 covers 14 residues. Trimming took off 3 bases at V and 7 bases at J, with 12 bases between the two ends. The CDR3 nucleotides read TGTGCCAGTAGTATGGTACGAGGGCGTGAAAAACTGTTTTTT. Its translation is CASSMVRGREKLFF.

The CDR3 here is CASSRGFNSNQPQHF. The DNA for the CDR3 is TGTGCCAGCAGCCGAGGGTTTAATAGCAATCAGCCCCAGCATTTT. The rearrangement links TRBV3-1 (or the pseudogene TRBV3-2) to TRBJ1-5; D is unresolved. V was trimmed by 4 bases and J by 0 bases, leaving 10 bases between them. The CDR3 has 15 amino acids. CDR1 is LGHDT, CDR2 YNNKEL, per germline (reference sequence).

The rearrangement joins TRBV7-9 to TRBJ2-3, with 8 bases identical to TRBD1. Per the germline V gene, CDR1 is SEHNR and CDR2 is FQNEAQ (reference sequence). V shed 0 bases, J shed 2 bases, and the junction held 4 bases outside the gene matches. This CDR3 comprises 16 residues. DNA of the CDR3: TGTGCCAGCAGCTTAGCCCAGGGGGCCTACACAGATACGCAGTATTTT. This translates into CASSLAQGAYTDTQYF.

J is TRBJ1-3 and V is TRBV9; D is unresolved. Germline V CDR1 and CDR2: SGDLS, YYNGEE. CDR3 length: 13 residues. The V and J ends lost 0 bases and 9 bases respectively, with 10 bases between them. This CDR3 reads CASSVELRSTIYF. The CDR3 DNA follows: TGTGCCAGCAGCGTAGAGCTAAGAAGCACCATATATTTT.

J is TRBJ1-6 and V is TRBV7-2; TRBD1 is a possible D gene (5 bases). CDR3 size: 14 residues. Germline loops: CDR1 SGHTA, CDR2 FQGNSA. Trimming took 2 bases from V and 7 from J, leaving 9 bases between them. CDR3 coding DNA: TGTGCCAGCAGCTTACAGGGTGGGAATTCACCCCTCCACTTT. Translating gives CASSLQGGNSPLHF.

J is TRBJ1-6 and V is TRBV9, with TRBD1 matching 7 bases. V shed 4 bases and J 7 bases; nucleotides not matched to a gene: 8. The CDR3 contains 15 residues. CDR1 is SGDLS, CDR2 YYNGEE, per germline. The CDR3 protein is CASSPTGDRNSPLHF. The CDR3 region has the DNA TGTGCCAGCAGCCCTACAGGGGATAGGAATTCACCCCTCCACTTT.

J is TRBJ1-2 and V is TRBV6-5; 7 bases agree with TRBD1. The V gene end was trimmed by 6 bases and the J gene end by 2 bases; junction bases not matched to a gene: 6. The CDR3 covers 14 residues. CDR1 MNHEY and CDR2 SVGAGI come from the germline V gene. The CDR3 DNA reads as TGTGCCAGCAGGATACAGGGGACAAACTATGGCTACACCTTC. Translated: CASRIQGTNYGYTF.

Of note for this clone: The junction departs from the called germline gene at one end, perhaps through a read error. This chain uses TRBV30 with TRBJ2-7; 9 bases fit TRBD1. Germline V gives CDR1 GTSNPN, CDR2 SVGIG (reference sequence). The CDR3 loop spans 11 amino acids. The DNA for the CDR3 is TGTGCCTGGAGTGTCCCCGGGACAGGGAGCTTC. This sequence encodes CAWSVPGTGSF.

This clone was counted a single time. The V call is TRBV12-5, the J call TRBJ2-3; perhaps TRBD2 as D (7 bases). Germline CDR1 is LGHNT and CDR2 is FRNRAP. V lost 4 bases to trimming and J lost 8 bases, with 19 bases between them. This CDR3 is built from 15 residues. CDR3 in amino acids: CASGSPAGASGTQYF. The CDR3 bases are TGTGCTAGTGGTTCGCCTGCGGGGGCGTCGGGTACGCAGTATTTT.

CDR3 sequence: CASSLVTLAGHNTDTQYF. In nucleotides, the CDR3 is TGTGCCAGCAGCTTAGTTACCCTAGCGGGACACAACACAGATACGCAGTATTTT. The gene calls are TRBV7-9 and TRBJ2-3; 9 bases line up with TRBD2. The CDR3 loop spans 18 amino acids. CDR1 and CDR2 (germline): SEHNR, FQNEAQ (reference sequence). V was clipped by 1 base and J by 2 bases; unmatched bases: 10.

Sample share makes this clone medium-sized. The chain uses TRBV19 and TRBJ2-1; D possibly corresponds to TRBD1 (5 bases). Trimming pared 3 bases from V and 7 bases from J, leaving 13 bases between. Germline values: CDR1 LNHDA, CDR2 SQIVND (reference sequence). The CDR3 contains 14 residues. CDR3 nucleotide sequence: TGTGCCAGTAGTATTGGGGCAGGCGTAAATGAGCAGTTCTTC. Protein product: CASSIGAGVNEQFF.

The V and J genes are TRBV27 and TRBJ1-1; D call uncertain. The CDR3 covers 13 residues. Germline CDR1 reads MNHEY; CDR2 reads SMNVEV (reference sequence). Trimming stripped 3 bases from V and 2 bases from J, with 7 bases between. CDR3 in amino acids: CASSLNTNTEAFF. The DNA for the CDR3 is TGTGCCAGCAGTTTGAACACCAACACTGAAGCTTTCTTT.

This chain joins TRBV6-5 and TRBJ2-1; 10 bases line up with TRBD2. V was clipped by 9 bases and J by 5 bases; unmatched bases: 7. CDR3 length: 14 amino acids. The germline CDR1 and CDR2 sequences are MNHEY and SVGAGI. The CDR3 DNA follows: TGTGCCAGTAAACGAGCGGGGGGGGACAATGAGCAGTTCTTC. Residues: CASKRAGGDNEQFF.

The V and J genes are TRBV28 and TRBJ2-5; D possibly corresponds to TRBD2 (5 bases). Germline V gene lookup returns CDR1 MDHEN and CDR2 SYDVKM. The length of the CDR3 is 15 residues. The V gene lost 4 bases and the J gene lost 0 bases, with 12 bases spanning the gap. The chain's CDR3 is CASSSLPGYQETQYF. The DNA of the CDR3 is TGTGCCAGCAGTTCGCTACCGGGGTACCAAGAGACCCAGTACTTC.

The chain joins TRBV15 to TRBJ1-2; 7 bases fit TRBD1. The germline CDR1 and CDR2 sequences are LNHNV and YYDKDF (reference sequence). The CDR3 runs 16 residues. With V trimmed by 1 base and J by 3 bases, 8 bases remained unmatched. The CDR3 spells CATSRGDSTPYYGYTF. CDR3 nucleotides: TGTGCCACCAGCAGAGGGGACAGCACCCCTTACTATGGCTACACCTTC. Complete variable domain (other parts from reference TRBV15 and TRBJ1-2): DAMVIQNPRYQVTQFGKPVTLSCSQTLNHNVMYWYQQKSSQAPKLLFHYYDKDFNNEADTPDNFQSRRPNTSFCFLDIRSPGLGDTAMYLCATSRGDSTPYYGYTFGSGTRLTVV.

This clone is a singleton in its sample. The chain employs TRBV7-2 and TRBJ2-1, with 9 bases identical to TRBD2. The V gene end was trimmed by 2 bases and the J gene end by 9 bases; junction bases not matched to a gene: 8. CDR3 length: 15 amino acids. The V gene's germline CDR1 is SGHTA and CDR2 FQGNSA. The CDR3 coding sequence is TGTGCCAGCAGCTTACGGACGAGCGGGGGGTTTGAGCAGTTCTTC. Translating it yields CASSLRTSGGFEQFF.

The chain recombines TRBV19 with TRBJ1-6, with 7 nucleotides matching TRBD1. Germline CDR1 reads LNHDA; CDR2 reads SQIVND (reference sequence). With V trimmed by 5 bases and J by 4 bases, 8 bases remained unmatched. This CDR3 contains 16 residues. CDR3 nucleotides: TGTGCCAGTAGTGTCACCGGGACAGCATATAATTCACCCCTCCACTTT. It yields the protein CASSVTGTAYNSPLHF.

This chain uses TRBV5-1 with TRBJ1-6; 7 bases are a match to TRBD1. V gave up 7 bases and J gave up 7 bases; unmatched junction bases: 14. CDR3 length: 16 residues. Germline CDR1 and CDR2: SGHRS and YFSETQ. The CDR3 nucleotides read TGCGCCAGCCGCCCTGGAAGGGGGCAGCGGAATTCACCCCTCCACTTT. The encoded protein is CASRPGRGQRNSPLHF.

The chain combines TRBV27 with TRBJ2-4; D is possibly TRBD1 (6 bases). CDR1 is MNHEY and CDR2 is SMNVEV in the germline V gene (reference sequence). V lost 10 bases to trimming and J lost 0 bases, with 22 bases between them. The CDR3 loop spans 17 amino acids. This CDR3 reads CATSEFRDTLAKNIQYF. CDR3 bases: TGTGCCACCTCTGAATTCCGGGACACACTAGCCAAAAACATTCAGTACTTC.

For the CDR3, the DNA is TGTGCCAGCAGTTACGTGCTGGGCGGGGAATCGTGGGAGCAGTACTTC. It encodes CASSYVLGGESWEQYF. This chain links TRBV6-5 with TRBJ2-7, with D tentatively TRBD2 (6 bases). The V end lost 2 bases, the J end lost 7 bases, and 21 bases lay between the germline ends. CDR1 is MNHEY and CDR2 is SVGAGI in the germline V gene. This CDR3 is built from 16 residues.

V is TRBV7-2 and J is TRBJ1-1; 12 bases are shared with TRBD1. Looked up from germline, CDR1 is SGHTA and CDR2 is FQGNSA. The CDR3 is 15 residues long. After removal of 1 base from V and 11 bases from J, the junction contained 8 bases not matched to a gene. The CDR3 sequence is CASSLVRDRGQVAFF. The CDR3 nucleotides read TGTGCCAGCAGCTTAGTACGGGACAGGGGGCAGGTGGCTTTCTTT.

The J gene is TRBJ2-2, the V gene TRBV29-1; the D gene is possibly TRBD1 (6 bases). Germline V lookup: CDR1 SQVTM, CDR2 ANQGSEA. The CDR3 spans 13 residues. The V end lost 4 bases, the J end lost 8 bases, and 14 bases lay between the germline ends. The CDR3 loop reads CSVAGQVGGELFF. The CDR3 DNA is TGCAGCGTTGCGGGACAAGTGGGGGGGGAGCTGTTTTTT.

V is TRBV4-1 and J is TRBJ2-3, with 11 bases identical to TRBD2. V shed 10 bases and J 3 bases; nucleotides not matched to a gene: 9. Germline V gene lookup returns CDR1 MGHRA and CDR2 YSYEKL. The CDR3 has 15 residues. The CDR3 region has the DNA TGCGCCACCCAGGGGGCTAGCGGGGGGACAGATACGCAGTATTTT. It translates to CATQGASGGTDTQYF.

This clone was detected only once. The CDR3 is CASSRDRVNTEAFF. CDR3 DNA sequence: TGTGCCAGTAGTAGAGACAGGGTAAACACTGAAGCTTTCTTT. The J gene is TRBJ1-1, the V gene TRBV19, with 7 bases lining up with TRBD1. J lost 2 bases, V lost 4 bases, and 4 bases had no gene match. Germline V lookup: CDR1 LNHDA, CDR2 SQIVND (reference sequence). The CDR3 length is 14 residues.

CDR3 region: CASSTGQLGGSPLHF. In nucleotides, the CDR3 is TGTGCCAGCAGTACGGGACAGCTGGGAGGTTCACCCCTCCACTTT. V usage is TRBV28 and J usage is TRBJ1-6; 7 bases line up with TRBD1. From germline, CDR1 is MDHEN and CDR2 SYDVKM. V lost 5 bases to trimming and J lost 9 bases; unmatched junction nucleotides: 10. The CDR3 runs 15 residues.

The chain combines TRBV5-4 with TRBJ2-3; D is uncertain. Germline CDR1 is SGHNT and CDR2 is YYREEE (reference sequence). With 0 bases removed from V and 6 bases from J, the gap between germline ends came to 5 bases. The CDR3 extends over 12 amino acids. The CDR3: CASSLGGDTQYF. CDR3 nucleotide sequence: TGTGCCAGCAGCTTGGGTGGCGATACGCAGTATTTT.

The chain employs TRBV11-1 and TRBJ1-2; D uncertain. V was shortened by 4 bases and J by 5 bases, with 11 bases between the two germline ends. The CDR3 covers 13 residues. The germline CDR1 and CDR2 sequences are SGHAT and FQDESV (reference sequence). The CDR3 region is CASSSSPGYGYTF. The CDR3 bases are TGTGCCAGCAGCTCCAGCCCGGGGTATGGCTACACCTTC.

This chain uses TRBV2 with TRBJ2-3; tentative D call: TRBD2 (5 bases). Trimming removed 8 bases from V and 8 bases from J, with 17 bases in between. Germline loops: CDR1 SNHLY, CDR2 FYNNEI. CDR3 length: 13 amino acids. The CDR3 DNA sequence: TGTGCCAGCGGAGGAAGGAGAGAAACTACGCAGTATTTT. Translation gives CASGGRRETTQYF.

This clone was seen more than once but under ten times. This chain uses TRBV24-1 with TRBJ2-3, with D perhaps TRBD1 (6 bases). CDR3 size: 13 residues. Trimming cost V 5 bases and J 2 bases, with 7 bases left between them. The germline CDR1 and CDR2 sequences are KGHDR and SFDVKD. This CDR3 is CATSGDNTDTQYF. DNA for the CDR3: TGTGCCACCAGTGGGGACAACACAGATACGCAGTATTTT.

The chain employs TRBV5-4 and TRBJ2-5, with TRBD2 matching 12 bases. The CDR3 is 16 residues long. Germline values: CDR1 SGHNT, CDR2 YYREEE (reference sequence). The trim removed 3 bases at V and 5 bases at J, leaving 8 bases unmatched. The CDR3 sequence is CASSSGLAGSVETQYF. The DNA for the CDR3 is TGTGCCAGCAGCTCCGGACTAGCGGGGTCCGTCGAGACCCAGTACTTC.